This record looks at one T cell receptor beta chain sequence and its context. This entry is derived from a study of blood T cell repertoires in COVID-19. Study background: Both acute and convalescent COVID-19 samples were obtained from the United States, Italy and Spain. T cells, B-cell-depleted T cells, or PBMCs supplied cDNA or gDNA.

As processed by the authors: Counts of nucleated cells, estimated from reference gene primer amplification, were obtained. Produced via immunoSEQ multiplex PCR; TCRdb's table is partial and in-frame only. That table supplies the V and J calls and clone size; D and trimming were determined from the DNA. The data hold approximately 58,000 clones, with 65% to 80% observed a single time. This sequence originates from a man aged 65 to 79 with active or convalescent COVID-19. The sequencing input was peripheral blood.

This CDR3 is CSVDGSGVETQYF. The DNA for the CDR3 is TGCAGCGTTGACGGTAGCGGGGTTGAGACCCAGTACTTC. The chain couples TRBV29-1 to TRBJ2-5, with 8 bases that match TRBD2. There are 13 residues in the CDR3. Unmatched junction bases numbered 5, after V lost 3 bases and J lost 5 bases. Germline loops: CDR1 SQVTM, CDR2 ANQGSEA.